One and the same sample provided the 20 T cell receptor beta chains below, sequenced in a study of tumor-infiltrating lymphocytes in localized non-small cell lung cancer. Profiled with immunoSEQ multiplex PCR; TCRdb holds only in-frame clones, not every one. The sample lists about 12,000 clones; approximately 90% were seen once. What was sequenced was lung tumor tissue. These receptors originate from a human donor with non-small cell lung cancer.

V and J are TRBV27 and TRBJ2-7; 8 bases fit TRBD2. The CDR3 is made up of 14 amino acids. V dropped 3 bases and J dropped 4; count of bases not matched to a gene: 5. Looked up from germline, CDR1 is MNHEY and CDR2 is SMNVEV (reference sequence). The CDR3 nucleotides are TGTGCCAGCAGTTTCCGTACTAGCGGTTACGAGCAGTACTTC. It encodes CASSFRTSGYEQYF.

V gene TRBV15 combines with J gene TRBJ2-7, with a tentative D call TRBD2 (6 bases). The ends were cut back, 0 bases at V and 3 bases at J, with 12 bases in the middle. Germline-derived CDR1 and CDR2 are LNHNV and YYDKDF (reference sequence). The CDR3 consists of 15 residues. The CDR3 bases are TGTGCCACCAGCAGAGAACTAGCCGGAGGCTACGAGCAGTACTTC. It codes for CATSRELAGGYEQYF.

This chain uses TRBV7-9 with TRBJ2-5; D might be TRBD1 (7 bases). V lost 6 bases, J lost 4 bases, and 18 bases lay in between. This CDR3 spans 15 amino acids. Germline CDR1 reads SEHNR; CDR2 reads FQNEAQ (reference sequence). The CDR3 is CASSSYGTAGETQYF. CDR3 in DNA: TGTGCCAGCAGTTCTTATGGGACAGCGGGAGAGACCCAGTACTTC. Full variable domain (rest looked up from reference TRBV7-9 and TRBJ2-5): DTGVSQNPRHKITKRGQNVTFRCDPISEHNRLYWYRQTLGQGPEFLTYFQNEAQLEKSRLLSDRFSAERPKGSFSTLEIQRTEQGDSAMYLCASSSYGTAGETQYFGPGTRLLVL.

The rearrangement uses TRBV11-2 and TRBJ1-4, with 8 bases lining up with TRBD1. V was clipped by 1 base and J by 8 bases; unmatched bases: 9. Germline CDR1 and CDR2: SGHAT and FQNNGV. The CDR3 is 16 residues long. CDR3 DNA: TGTGCCAGCAGCTTAGCGTTCGGACAGGGTGACGAAAAACTGTTTTTT. This codes for CASSLAFGQGDEKLFF.

CDR3 residues: CASSDSGQGADTQYF. The DNA of the CDR3 is TGTGCCAGCAGTGACTCGGGACAGGGGGCAGATACGCAGTATTTT. The chain carries TRBV6-4 and TRBJ2-3; 11 bases fit TRBD1. The CDR3 runs to 15 residues. The trim removed 0 bases at V and 4 bases at J, leaving 0 bases unmatched. Germline V gene data show CDR1 as MRHNA and CDR2 as SNTAGT.

The chain has TRBV28 and TRBJ2-7, with a possible D match to TRBD1 (6 bases). This CDR3 is built from 13 residues. V was shortened by 2 bases and J by 11 bases, with 16 bases between the two germline ends. Germline V gene data show CDR1 as MDHEN and CDR2 as SYDVKM. This chain's CDR3 is CASSLGGFTPEYF. Here the CDR3 DNA reads TGTGCCAGCAGTTTAGGGGGCTTCACGCCGGAGTACTTC.

The gene calls are TRBV2 and TRBJ2-7; 7 bases align to TRBD1. J was trimmed by 6 bases and V by 7 bases; bases with no gene match: 15. CDR1 and CDR2 (germline): SNHLY, FYNNEI. The CDR3 is 15 amino acids. The DNA for the CDR3 is TGTGCCAGCAAGTCTATGGGACAGATGAGGAGCGAGCAGTACTTC. Its protein product is CASKSMGQMRSEQYF.

For the CDR3, the DNA is TGTGCCAGCAGTTACTCACGGGACACTGAAGCTTTCTTT. It is translated as CASSYSRDTEAFF. The chain has TRBV6-5 and TRBJ1-1; no definite D call. The CDR3 totals 13 residues. The V and J ends lost 0 bases and 3 bases respectively, with 5 bases between them. The germline V gene has CDR1 MNHEY and CDR2 SVGAGI.

The chain carries TRBV6-5 and TRBJ1-2; D ambiguous. The V end lost 0 bases, the J end lost 7 bases, and 15 bases lay between the germline ends. There are 15 residues in the CDR3. In germline, CDR1 is MNHEY, CDR2 SVGAGI. The CDR3 here is CASSYSSFEGPGYTF. In DNA form, the CDR3 reads TGTGCCAGCAGTTACTCGAGCTTCGAGGGTCCTGGCTACACCTTC.

The chain recombines TRBV6-6 with TRBJ1-3; D call uncertain. V lost 5 bases, J lost 4 bases, and 12 bases lay in between. This CDR3 has 14 residues. Germline loops: CDR1 MNHNY, CDR2 SVGAGI (reference sequence). In nucleotides, the CDR3 is TGTGCCAGCAGTCCCCGGCAAGGAGGAAACACCATATATTTT. It translates to CASSPRQGGNTIYF.

The V gene is TRBV5-1, the J gene TRBJ2-1; D possibly uses TRBD1 or TRBD2 (5 bases each). There are 14 residues in the CDR3. Germline V gene sequence: CDR1 SGHRS, CDR2 YFSETQ. V shed 4 bases and J shed 6 bases, with 14 bases lying between them. The DNA for the CDR3 is TGCGCCAGCAGCGGGGGTCCCAGCTCCAATGAGCAGTTCTTC. Amino acids: CASSGGPSSNEQFF.

CDR3 sequence: CASSYGGGPSHNEQFF. CDR3 DNA sequence: TGCGCCAGCAGCTACGGCGGGGGTCCCTCTCACAATGAGCAGTTCTTC. The chain is built from TRBV5-1 and TRBJ2-1, with 7 bases that match TRBD2. The germline V gene encodes CDR1 SGHRS and CDR2 YFSETQ. V lost 3 bases to trimming and J lost 5 bases; unmatched junction nucleotides: 11. This CDR3 is 16 amino acids long.

This clone was found once. The chain combines TRBV10-3 with TRBJ2-7; TRBD2 is a possible D gene (6 bases). Germline CDR1 reads ENHRY; CDR2 reads SYGVKD. The ends were cut back, 10 bases at V and 1 base at J, with 20 bases in the middle. The CDR3 sequence is 15 residues long. The CDR3 DNA reads TGTGCCACCCGTGGTACGAGCGGGCGATCCTACGAGCAGTACTTC. This gives the protein CATRGTSGRSYEQYF.

The chain couples TRBV10-1 to TRBJ2-2; 12 bases fit TRBD2. Germline V lookup: CDR1 WNHNN, CDR2 SYGVQD (reference sequence). CDR3 length: 18 residues. Unmatched junction bases numbered 17, after V lost 10 bases and J lost 5 bases. In DNA form, the CDR3 reads TGCGCCAACCCTAAAACTTGGACTAGCGGGATCCGGACCGGGGAGCTGTTTTTT. It translates to CANPKTWTSGIRTGELFF.

J is TRBJ2-1 and V is TRBV4-1, with 8 bases identical to TRBD2. V trimming: 1 base; J trimming: 4 bases; junction bases outside the gene matches: 6. CDR3 length: 16 amino acids. Germline CDR1 MGHRA, CDR2 YSYEKL. CDR3 loop: CASSQVGSGDYNEQFF. CDR3 DNA sequence: TGCGCCAGCAGCCAAGTAGGTAGCGGGGATTACAATGAGCAGTTCTTC.

V usage is TRBV28 and J usage is TRBJ2-5; D is tentatively TRBD1 or TRBD2 (5 bases each). With 8 bases removed from V and 3 bases from J, the gap between germline ends came to 13 bases. CDR1 MDHEN and CDR2 SYDVKM come from the germline V gene. The CDR3 contains 13 residues. CDR3 sequence (DNA): TGTGCCAGCTGGGGACGGGGAGAAGAGACCCAGTACTTC. This sequence encodes CASWGRGEETQYF.

The chain has TRBV2 and TRBJ2-4, with 10 bases lining up with TRBD1. The CDR3 has 12 amino acids. The V gene's germline CDR1 is SNHLY and CDR2 FYNNEI. The trim removed 7 bases at V and 7 bases at J, leaving 1 base unmatched. DNA for the CDR3: TGTGCCAGCACGGACAGGGGGAACATTCAGTACTTC. Translation gives CASTDRGNIQYF.

The chain has TRBV11-2 and TRBJ2-2; D ambiguous. The CDR3 has 15 amino acids. The V end was cut by 4 bases, the J end by 1 base, with 10 bases between. Per the germline V gene, CDR1 is SGHAT and CDR2 is FQNNGV. CDR3 in amino acids: CASSSAGENTGELFF. The CDR3 DNA sequence: TGTGCCAGCAGCTCCGCTGGGGAGAACACCGGGGAGCTGTTTTTT.

In DNA form, the CDR3 reads TGTGCCAGCAGCGACCGGACAGGGACCTACGAGCAGTACTTC. Translating gives CASSDRTGTYEQYF. The rearrangement links TRBV4-2 to TRBJ2-7; TRBD1 agrees at 8 bases. The CDR3 sequence is 14 residues long. The germline CDR1 and CDR2 sequences are LGHNA and YNFKEQ. The V and J ends lost 5 bases and 2 bases, in that order; junction bases with no gene match: 5.

The V and J genes are TRBV9 and TRBJ2-1; 10 bases agree with TRBD1. The V and J ends lost 4 bases and 5 bases, in that order; junction bases with no gene match: 6. CDR3 size: 15 residues. Germline CDR1 and CDR2: SGDLS and YYNGEE. CDR3 residues: CASSPRQGADNEQFF. Written as DNA, the CDR3 is TGTGCCAGCAGCCCTCGACAGGGGGCTGACAATGAGCAGTTCTTC.